This T cell receptor beta chain was sequenced in a study of T cell repertoires in cytomegalovirus infection. For the study at large: An indication of both CMV infection and matching HLA type came from public TCR beta signatures. Study conclusions and caveats: Dominant in the ex vivo response were TCR beta clonotypes restricted by HLA-C and specific for CMV.

V lost 4 bases and J lost 5; bases outside the gene matches: 8. This CDR3 comprises 15 residues. Germline lookup yields CDR1 SGDLS and CDR2 YYNGEE. TCRdb reanalysed the reads using MiXCR and keeps one entry per CDR3 protein. The sample shows almost 550,000 distinct CDR3 sequences, 16% of them seen only once. Worth noting for this clonotype: The antigen remains unidentified.

This TCR was sampled from a human donor in good health (CMV status not recorded). Some clones in this sample may be carry-over from other donors' samples. This chain links TRBV9 with TRBJ1-4; 7 bases line up with TRBD1. The sequenced material came from CD8+ T cells from PBMCs. In DNA form, the CDR3 reads TGTGCCAGCAGCTTTAAGGACAGGAGCAATGAAAAACTGTTTTTT. This gives the protein CASSFKDRSNEKLFF.